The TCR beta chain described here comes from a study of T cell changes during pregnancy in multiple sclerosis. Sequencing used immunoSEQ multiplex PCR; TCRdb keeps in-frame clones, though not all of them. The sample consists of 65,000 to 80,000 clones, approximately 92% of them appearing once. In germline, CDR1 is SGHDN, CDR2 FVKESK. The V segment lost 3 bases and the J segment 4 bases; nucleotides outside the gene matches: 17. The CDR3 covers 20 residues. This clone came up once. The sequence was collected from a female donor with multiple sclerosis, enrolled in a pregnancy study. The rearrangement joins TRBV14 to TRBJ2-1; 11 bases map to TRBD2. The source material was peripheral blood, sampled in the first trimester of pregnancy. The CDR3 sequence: CASSHLRLAGGPSAYNEQFF. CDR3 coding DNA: TGTGCCAGCAGCCACCTTCGGCTAGCGGGAGGCCCCTCGGCTTACAATGAGCAGTTCTTC.